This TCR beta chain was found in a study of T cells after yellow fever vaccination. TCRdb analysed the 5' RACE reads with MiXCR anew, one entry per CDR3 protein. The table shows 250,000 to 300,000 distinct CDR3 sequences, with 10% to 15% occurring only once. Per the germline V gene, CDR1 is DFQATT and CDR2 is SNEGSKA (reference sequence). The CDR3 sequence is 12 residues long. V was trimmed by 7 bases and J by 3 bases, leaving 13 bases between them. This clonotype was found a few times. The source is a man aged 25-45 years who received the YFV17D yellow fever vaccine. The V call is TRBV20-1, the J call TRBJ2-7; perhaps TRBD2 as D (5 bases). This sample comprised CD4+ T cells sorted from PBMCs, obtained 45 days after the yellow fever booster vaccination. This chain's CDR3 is CSGGAARYEQYF. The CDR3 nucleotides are TGCAGTGGGGGAGCGGCCCGCTACGAGCAGTACTTC.